This is a list of T cell receptor beta chains from one sample in a study of T cell repertoires in aging, cancer and after chemotherapy. TCRdb used MiXCR to reprocess the multiplex PCR reads, holding one entry per CDR3 protein. The sample holds about 9,800 distinct CDR3 sequences, roughly 37% seen once. Sequenced: blood. These receptors were collected from a human donor in good health. Both conserved end residues are part of each CDR3. The D gene is left open where the match is weak. Some rows have no size entry. The others give once, few or many, or a class for an expanded clone.

clone_size: .
j_call: TRBJ1-2
d_call: .
v_call: TRBV5-4
cdr3_nt: TGTGCCAGCAGCTTGATGGGGACCTTGCGTGGCTACACCTTC
cdr3_aa: CASSLMGTLRGYTF

clone_size: medium-sized
j_call: TRBJ2-2
d_call: TRBD1
v_call: TRBV19
cdr3_nt: TGTGCCAGTAGATGGACAGGGGACACCGGGGAGCTGTTTTTT
cdr3_aa: CASRWTGDTGELFF

clone_size: .
j_call: TRBJ2-5
d_call: .
v_call: TRBV5-6
cdr3_nt: TGTGCCAGCAGCTTGGGGCTCGCCCAAGGGGAGACCCAGTACTTC
cdr3_aa: CASSLGLAQGETQYF

clone_size: .
j_call: TRBJ2-2
d_call: .
v_call: TRBV6-2/TRBV6-3
cdr3_nt: TGTGCCAGCAGTTACTCGCTGAGTACCGGGGAGCTGTTTTTT
cdr3_aa: CASSYSLSTGELFF

clone_size: few
j_call: TRBJ2-5
d_call: TRBD2
v_call: TRBV5-6
cdr3_nt: TGTGCCAGCAGCTTCGATCTAGCGGTTCCCCAAGAGACCCAGTACTTC
cdr3_aa: CASSFDLAVPQETQYF

clone_size: .
j_call: TRBJ2-3
d_call: .
v_call: TRBV30
cdr3_nt: TGTGCCTGGAGGCCCGACACAGATACGCAGTATTTT
cdr3_aa: CAWRPDTDTQYF

clone_size: few
j_call: TRBJ2-1
d_call: TRBD2
v_call: TRBV15
cdr3_nt: TGTGCCACCAGCAGAGATCGCAGCGGGAGGAGAGACAATGAGCAGTTCTTC
cdr3_aa: CATSRDRSGRRDNEQFF

clone_size: .
j_call: TRBJ2-7
d_call: TRBD2
v_call: TRBV28
cdr3_nt: TGTGCCAGCAGTTTGATGGGGAGTTGGGGACTAACCTACGAGCAGTACTTC
cdr3_aa: CASSLMGSWGLTYEQYF

clone_size: few
j_call: TRBJ1-2
d_call: .
v_call: TRBV5-5
cdr3_nt: TGTGCCAGCAGCACCATGGGGGGGGTCTATGGCTACACCTTC
cdr3_aa: CASSTMGGVYGYTF

clone_size: once
j_call: TRBJ1-3
d_call: .
v_call: TRBV6-5
cdr3_nt: TGTGCCAGCAGTTACTCTCCCACGACAGCCGGAAACACCATATATTTT
cdr3_aa: CASSYSPTTAGNTIYF

clone_size: medium-sized
j_call: TRBJ2-3
d_call: .
v_call: TRBV6-5
cdr3_nt: TGTGCCAGCAGTCCCCCTGGCACAGATACGCAGTATTTT
cdr3_aa: CASSPPGTDTQYF

clone_size: few
j_call: TRBJ2-5
d_call: .
v_call: TRBV6-1
cdr3_nt: TGTGCCAGCGTTAGCGGCGCCATCGAAGAGACCCAGTACTTC
cdr3_aa: CASVSGAIEETQYF

clone_size: .
j_call: TRBJ2-5
d_call: TRBD1
v_call: TRBV15
cdr3_nt: TGTGCCACCAGCAGTTGGGGACAGGGTTCGACCCAGTACTTC
cdr3_aa: CATSSWGQGSTQYF

clone_size: .
j_call: TRBJ2-7
d_call: .
v_call: TRBV11-1
cdr3_nt: TGTGCCAGCAGTCAGGACGTGAGCGCCTACGAGCAGTACTTC
cdr3_aa: CASSQDVSAYEQYF

clone_size: few
j_call: TRBJ2-3
d_call: .
v_call: TRBV6-5
cdr3_nt: TGTGCCAGCACTAAAATCGGGACAGATACGCAGTATTTT
cdr3_aa: CASTKIGTDTQYF

clone_size: .
j_call: TRBJ2-3
d_call: .
v_call: TRBV7-9
cdr3_nt: TGTGCCAGCAGCTTAGTTGAAGATACGCAGTATTTT
cdr3_aa: CASSLVEDTQYF

clone_size: few
j_call: TRBJ1-6
d_call: .
v_call: TRBV6-5
cdr3_nt: TGTGCCAGCAGGCGATACGACACTAATTCACCCCTCCACTTT
cdr3_aa: CASRRYDTNSPLHF

clone_size: .
j_call: TRBJ2-2
d_call: TRBD2
v_call: TRBV27
cdr3_nt: TGTGCCAGCAGGGGGACTAGCGGGAGGGCGAGGGCCGGGGAGCTGTTTTTT
cdr3_aa: CASRGTSGRARAGELFF

clone_size: medium-sized
j_call: TRBJ1-4
d_call: .
v_call: TRBV27
cdr3_nt: TGTGCCAGCAGTTTATGGCGGGAGGGTGAAAAACTGTTTTTT
cdr3_aa: CASSLWREGEKLFF

clone_size: few
j_call: TRBJ2-3
d_call: TRBD1
v_call: TRBV6-5
cdr3_nt: TGTGCCAGCAGTTACGGGACAGGGGGAGAAGATACGCAGTATTTT
cdr3_aa: CASSYGTGGEDTQYF

clone_size: .
j_call: TRBJ1-5
d_call: .
v_call: TRBV6-6
cdr3_nt: TGTGCCAGCAGTTCCACCGACACTTCAATGGCCCAGCATTTT
cdr3_aa: CASSSTDTSMAQHF

clone_size: medium-sized
j_call: TRBJ2-3
d_call: TRBD2
v_call: TRBV30
cdr3_nt: TGTGCCTGGACCCCAAGCGGGAGAAATACGCAGTATTTT
cdr3_aa: CAWTPSGRNTQYF

clone_size: .
j_call: TRBJ1-3
d_call: .
v_call: TRBV5-1
cdr3_nt: TGCGCCAGCAGCCCTCAGGGATCTGGAAACACCATATATTTT
cdr3_aa: CASSPQGSGNTIYF

clone_size: medium-sized
j_call: TRBJ2-3
d_call: TRBD1
v_call: TRBV29-1
cdr3_nt: TGCAGCGTTGGAACAGGGGATATTACAGATACGCAGTATTTT
cdr3_aa: CSVGTGDITDTQYF

clone_size: .
j_call: TRBJ2-3
d_call: TRBD1
v_call: TRBV5-4
cdr3_nt: TGTGCCAGCAGCGGAACCGGGACAGGAGGCTTCACAGATACGCAGTATTTT
cdr3_aa: CASSGTGTGGFTDTQYF

clone_size: .
j_call: TRBJ2-3
d_call: .
v_call: TRBV10-3
cdr3_nt: TGTGCCATCTTGGGATCAGATACGCAGTATTTT
cdr3_aa: CAILGSDTQYF

clone_size: .
j_call: TRBJ2-7
d_call: TRBD2
v_call: TRBV30
cdr3_nt: TGTGCCTGGAGTGTATTAGCGGGAGGCGGCAACGAGCAGTACTTC
cdr3_aa: CAWSVLAGGGNEQYF

clone_size: .
j_call: TRBJ2-1
d_call: TRBD2
v_call: TRBV6-6
cdr3_nt: TGTGCCTCCAGAAATGCGGGAGGGCGCTACAATGAGCAGTTCTTC
cdr3_aa: CASRNAGGRYNEQFF

clone_size: few
j_call: TRBJ2-1
d_call: TRBD1
v_call: TRBV6-5
cdr3_nt: TGTGCCAGCAGACCGACAGGGGTCGTATACAATGAGCAGTTCTTC
cdr3_aa: CASRPTGVVYNEQFF

clone_size: .
j_call: TRBJ2-1
d_call: .
v_call: TRBV7-2
cdr3_nt: TGTGCCAGCAGCTTTTCCAGCTACAATGAGCAGTTCTTC
cdr3_aa: CASSFSSYNEQFF

clone_size: .
j_call: TRBJ2-3
d_call: TRBD2
v_call: TRBV27
cdr3_nt: TGTGCCAGCACCTCCCGGCAAGTGGGAACTAGCGGCCAAGATGGGAATACGCAGTATTTT
cdr3_aa: CASTSRQVGTSGQDGNTQYF

clone_size: .
j_call: TRBJ1-2
d_call: .
v_call: TRBV19
cdr3_nt: TGTGCCAGTAGTATAGACGGGGCTGGGGATGGCTACACCTTC
cdr3_aa: CASSIDGAGDGYTF

clone_size: .
j_call: TRBJ1-2
d_call: .
v_call: TRBV6-5
cdr3_nt: TGTGCCAGCAGTCCTCTCTACAGGGTGGGGGGCTACACCTTC
cdr3_aa: CASSPLYRVGGYTF

clone_size: medium-sized
j_call: TRBJ1-2
d_call: TRBD1
v_call: TRBV12-3/TRBV12-4
cdr3_nt: TGTGCCAGCAGTCCCGGACAGGGCTATGGCTACACCTTC
cdr3_aa: CASSPGQGYGYTF

clone_size: .
j_call: TRBJ2-1
d_call: .
v_call: TRBV6-1
cdr3_nt: TGTGCCAGCAGTGAATACCAGGGGATCGATGAGCAGTTCTTC
cdr3_aa: CASSEYQGIDEQFF

clone_size: .
j_call: TRBJ2-3
d_call: .
v_call: TRBV18
cdr3_nt: TGTGCCAGCTCACCACCGGGAGGGGGAGTTGGAGATACGCAGTATTTT
cdr3_aa: CASSPPGGGVGDTQYF

clone_size: .
j_call: TRBJ2-7
d_call: .
v_call: TRBV6-2/TRBV6-3
cdr3_nt: TGTGCCAGCAGTCGGACAGCGGGAAACTCCTACGAGCAGTACTTC
cdr3_aa: CASSRTAGNSYEQYF

clone_size: .
j_call: TRBJ2-2
d_call: .
v_call: TRBV4-3
cdr3_nt: TGCGCCAGCAGCCAAGGGCCAGGGTCCGCGAACACCGGGGAGCTGTTTTTT
cdr3_aa: CASSQGPGSANTGELFF

clone_size: .
j_call: TRBJ2-5
d_call: .
v_call: TRBV4-3
cdr3_nt: TGCGCCAGCAGCCAAGGGGGGGCCGAGACCCAGTACTTC
cdr3_aa: CASSQGGAETQYF

clone_size: .
j_call: TRBJ2-1
d_call: .
v_call: TRBV19
cdr3_nt: TGTGCCAGTAGTTCTAACACAGGGATTCACAATGAGCAGTTCTTC
cdr3_aa: CASSSNTGIHNEQFF

clone_size: medium-sized
j_call: TRBJ2-5
d_call: TRBD2
v_call: TRBV19
cdr3_nt: TGTGCCAGTAGTGCACTAGCGGGAGGGCCAGAGACCCAGTACTTC
cdr3_aa: CASSALAGGPETQYF

clone_size: .
j_call: TRBJ2-5
d_call: .
v_call: TRBV5-4
cdr3_nt: TGTGCCAGCAGCGCCCGGGACGGCTCAGAGACCCAGTACTTC
cdr3_aa: CASSARDGSETQYF

clone_size: .
j_call: TRBJ1-1
d_call: .
v_call: TRBV6-2/TRBV6-3
cdr3_nt: TGTGCCAGCAGTTCCTGGACCGGGACTGAAGCTTTCTTT
cdr3_aa: CASSSWTGTEAFF

clone_size: few
j_call: TRBJ2-6
d_call: TRBD2
v_call: TRBV6-2/TRBV6-3
cdr3_nt: TGTGCCAGCAGGCCGCTAGCGGGGCTCTCTGGGGCCAACGTCCTGACTTTC
cdr3_aa: CASRPLAGLSGANVLTF

clone_size: medium-sized
j_call: TRBJ2-7
d_call: TRBD1
v_call: TRBV30
cdr3_nt: TGTGCCTGGGACTTACAGGGGGCGCCGTACTTC
cdr3_aa: CAWDLQGAPYF

clone_size: .
j_call: TRBJ2-3
d_call: TRBD2
v_call: TRBV5-4
cdr3_nt: TGTGCCAGCAGCCCGGGTGGGAGGGATGATACGCAGTATTTT
cdr3_aa: CASSPGGRDDTQYF

clone_size: few
j_call: TRBJ2-7
d_call: .
v_call: TRBV10-3
cdr3_nt: TGTGCCATCACCTCCGGGGATGAGCAGTACTTC
cdr3_aa: CAITSGDEQYF

clone_size: .
j_call: TRBJ2-7
d_call: .
v_call: TRBV18
cdr3_nt: TGTGCCAGCTCACCTTTACTGGACCAGGGGCAGTACTTC
cdr3_aa: CASSPLLDQGQYF

clone_size: .
j_call: TRBJ1-6
d_call: .
v_call: TRBV13
cdr3_nt: TGTGCCAGCAGCTCGACGGGACGGGAACCTAATTCACCCCTCCACTTT
cdr3_aa: CASSSTGREPNSPLHF

clone_size: .
j_call: TRBJ1-1
d_call: .
v_call: TRBV11-2
cdr3_nt: TGTGCCAGCAGCTCAGTTCAGGGGAAGAACACTGAAGCTTTCTTT
cdr3_aa: CASSSVQGKNTEAFF

clone_size: .
j_call: TRBJ2-7
d_call: .
v_call: TRBV6-5
cdr3_nt: TGTGCCACCCAACTAGGGCGCAACTACGAGCAGTACTTC
cdr3_aa: CATQLGRNYEQYF

clone_size: .
j_call: TRBJ1-3
d_call: .
v_call: TRBV6-6
cdr3_nt: TGTGCCAGTATGACCTCTGGAAACACCATATATTTT
cdr3_aa: CASMTSGNTIYF

clone_size: .
j_call: TRBJ1-6
d_call: .
v_call: TRBV19
cdr3_nt: TGTGCCAGTAGTTCCCGCAGGGGCGGCCTAAGTGGTTCACCCCTCCACTTT
cdr3_aa: CASSSRRGGLSGSPLHF

clone_size: .
j_call: TRBJ1-4
d_call: TRBD1
v_call: TRBV18
cdr3_nt: TGTGCCAGCTCTCTAGGACAGGGTAATGAAAAACTGTTTTTT
cdr3_aa: CASSLGQGNEKLFF

clone_size: .
j_call: TRBJ2-3
d_call: TRBD2
v_call: TRBV27
cdr3_nt: TGTGCCAGCAGTTTAGGGAGGGACACAGATACGCAGTATTTT
cdr3_aa: CASSLGRDTDTQYF